One and the same sample provided the 7 T cell receptor beta chains below, sequenced in a study of identical twins. A single record per CDR3 protein comes from TCRdb applying MiXCR to the 5' RACE reads. The sample lists about 690,000 distinct CDR3 sequences, 21% occurring once. A further study also used this sample, focusing on T cells expressing NK-cell markers.

Source material: PBMCs. These receptors were taken from a woman in her late teens or twenties in good health.

This chain connects TRBV29-1 to TRBJ2-3; D remains unclear. V lost 7 bases and J lost 4, with 12 bases in between. This CDR3 has 12 amino acids. From germline, CDR1 is SQVTM and CDR2 ANQGSEA. CDR3 DNA sequence: TGCAGCGCCAGCCAGCTAGCAGATACGCAGTATTTT. Translation gives CSASQLADTQYF.

This clonotype was seen more than once but under ten times. The chain recombines TRBV20-1 with TRBJ2-7; D gene uncertain. Trimming removed 0 bases at V and 0 bases at J, with 12 bases between. The CDR3 loop spans 15 amino acids. Germline V gene sequence: CDR1 DFQATT, CDR2 SNEGSKA (reference sequence). The CDR3 DNA reads as TGCAGTGCTAGAGATTACCCCGGCAGCTCCTACGAGCAGTACTTC. Its translation: CSARDYPGSSYEQYF.

This chain joins TRBV5-4 and TRBJ1-1; D possibly corresponds to TRBD1 (5 bases). V lost 4 bases and J 1 base, leaving 14 bases between the germline ends. Germline V gives CDR1 SGHNT, CDR2 YYREEE (reference sequence). This CDR3 is 15 amino acids long. DNA of the CDR3: TGTGCCAGCAGCGCAGCGAGCCAGGGGAACACTGAAGCTTTCTTT. Translation gives CASSAASQGNTEAFF.

The V call is TRBV7-2, the J call TRBJ2-1, with D possibly matching TRBD2 (6 bases). V was clipped by 2 bases and J by 9 bases, with 17 bases between them. This CDR3 contains 15 residues. CDR1 and CDR2 (germline): SGHTA, FQGNSA. Here the CDR3 reads CASSLLPGEFGEQFF. The CDR3 coding sequence is TGTGCCAGCAGCTTATTGCCGGGGGAGTTCGGTGAGCAGTTCTTC.

This clonotype was detected only a few times. This chain connects TRBV7-2 to TRBJ1-2; D gene unclear. The CDR3 is made up of 13 amino acids. Deletions cut 1 base from V and 2 bases from J, with 5 bases between. Germline CDR1 is SGHTA and CDR2 is FQGNSA. CDR3 sequence reads: CASSLEMNYGYTF. In DNA form, the CDR3 reads TGTGCCAGCAGCTTAGAGATGAACTATGGCTACACCTTC.

This chain links TRBV3-1 with TRBJ2-2; 8 nucleotides match TRBD2. Trimming removed 5 bases from V and 6 bases from J; junction bases left unmatched: 5. Germline CDR1 reads LGHDT; CDR2 reads YNNKEL (reference sequence). CDR3 length: 14 residues. In DNA, the CDR3 is TGTGCCAGCAGCTATAGCGGGGTTTCCGGGGAGCTGTTTTTT. Translating it yields CASSYSGVSGELFF.

This clonotype has more than one count but fewer than ten. The chain employs TRBV9 and TRBJ1-1, with TRBD1 as a possible D gene (5 bases). Trimming cost V 4 bases and J 6 bases, with 16 bases left between them. In germline, CDR1 is SGDLS, CDR2 YYNGEE. The CDR3 is 14 residues long. The CDR3 loop reads CASSSSGTGAEAFF. The DNA of the CDR3 is TGTGCCAGCAGCTCATCCGGGACCGGCGCTGAAGCTTTCTTT. Combining the CDR3 with reference TRBV9 and TRBJ1-1 gives the whole variable domain DSGVTQTPKHLITATGQRVTLRCSPRSGDLSVYWYQQSLDQGLQFLIQYYNGEERAKGNILERFSAQQFPDLHSELNLSSLELGDSALYFCASSSSGTGAEAFFGQGTRLTVV.